This entry lists 3 T cell receptor beta chains sequenced from one sample in a study of T cell repertoires in ileal Crohn's disease (dated by TCRdb to between 2019 and 2020). To prepare the library, the immunoSEQ multiplex PCR assay was applied. TCRdb provides this immuneACCESS table in a form limited to in-frame rearrangements. Some clones are lacking; in checked studies, under half of them reflect an unresolved V gene, and why the rest are absent is not known. This sample comprises about 5,600 clones, about 85% of them detected only once. Approximately 9.7% of the sample lies in the top ten. Specimen: ileal tissue. These receptors were collected from an adult with Crohn's disease.

The V call is TRBV11-3, the J call TRBJ1-1, with a possible D match to TRBD1 (6 bases). Per the germline V gene, CDR1 is SGHNT and CDR2 is YENEEA. The CDR3 runs to 13 residues. V was pared by 8 bases and J by 6 bases, with 16 bases between. Written as DNA, the CDR3 is TGTGCCAGCGGAAAAGGGGGAAGGGCTGAAGCTTTCTTT. This codes for CASGKGGRAEAFF.

The CDR3 region has the DNA TGCGGGAGTCCGGGAATCAATCAGCCCCAGCATTTT. It specifies CGSPGINQPQHF. The chain has TRBV29-1 and TRBJ1-5; no clear D gene. Germline-derived CDR1 and CDR2 are SQVTM and ANQGSEA. CDR3 length equals 12 residues.

This chain uses TRBV30 with TRBJ2-7, with TRBD1 as a possible D gene (5 bases). V lost 4 bases and J 2 bases, leaving 12 bases between the germline ends. Per the germline V gene, CDR1 is GTSNPN and CDR2 is SVGIG (reference sequence). The CDR3 has 13 amino acids. The CDR3 sequence is CAWNPGHTYEQYF. The CDR3, as DNA: TGTGCCTGGAATCCAGGGCACACCTACGAGCAGTACTTC. Supplemented by reference TRBV30 and TRBJ2-7, the full variable domain reads SQTIHQWPATLVQPVGSPLSLECTVEGTSNPNLYWYRQAAGRGLQLLFYSVGIGQISSEVPQNLSASRPQDRQFILSSKKLLLSDSGFYLCAWNPGHTYEQYFGPGTRLTVT.